Following are 2 T cell receptor beta chains from one sample sequenced in a study of blood T cell repertoires in COVID-19. Data came from immunoSEQ multiplex PCR; TCRdb stores just in-frame clones and leaves some out. Of 350,000 to 500,000 clones in the sample, nearly 90% are singletons; the top ten hold approximately 1.5%. The sequenced sample consisted of PBMCs or T cells enriched from blood (not recorded which). The source of these receptors is a young woman who had been exposed to COVID-19.

The genes are TRBV6-5 and TRBJ1-3; D possibly corresponds to TRBD1 (5 bases). V was trimmed by 0 bases and J by 6 bases, leaving 12 bases between them. Germline V lookup: CDR1 MNHEY, CDR2 SVGAGI. This CDR3 is built from 15 residues. The CDR3 bases are TGTGCCAGCAGTTACTCGAAGGGGACTTCAAACACCATATATTTT. Protein: CASSYSKGTSNTIYF.

With regard to this clone: The junction does not match germline at one end; this may be a read error. The J gene is TRBJ2-5, the V gene TRBV7-3; D not resolved. Looked up from germline, CDR1 is SGHTA and CDR2 is FQGTGA. This CDR3 comprises 12 residues. The CDR3 loop is CASSFPGEAQYF. In DNA, the CDR3 is TGTGCCAGCAGCTTTCCTGGAGAGGCCCAGTACTTC.